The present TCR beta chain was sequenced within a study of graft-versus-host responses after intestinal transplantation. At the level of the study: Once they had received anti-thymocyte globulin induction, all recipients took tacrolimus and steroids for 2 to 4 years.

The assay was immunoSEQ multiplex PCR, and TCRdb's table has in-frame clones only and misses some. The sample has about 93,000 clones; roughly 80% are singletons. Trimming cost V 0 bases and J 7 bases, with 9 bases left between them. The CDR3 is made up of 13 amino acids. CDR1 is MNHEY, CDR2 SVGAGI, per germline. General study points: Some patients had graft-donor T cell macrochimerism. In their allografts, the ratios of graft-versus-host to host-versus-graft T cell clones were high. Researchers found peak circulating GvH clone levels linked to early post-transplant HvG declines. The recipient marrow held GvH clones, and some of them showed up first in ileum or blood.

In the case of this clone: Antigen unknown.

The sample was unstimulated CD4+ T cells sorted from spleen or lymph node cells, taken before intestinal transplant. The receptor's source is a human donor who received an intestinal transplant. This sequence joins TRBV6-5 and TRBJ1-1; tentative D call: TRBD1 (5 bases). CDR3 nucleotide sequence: TGTGCCAGCAGTTACTCCTCAGGGCATGAAGCTTTCTTT. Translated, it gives CASSYSSGHEAFF.